This T cell receptor (beta chain) originates from a study of human T cells and chemical hapten exposure. One entry per CDR3 protein results from TCRdb running MiXCR on the RACE reads. The table has about 74,000 distinct CDR3 sequences, approximately 29% seen once. This clonotype was recorded a few times. Time point given: patch test 1, 2 weeks after DPC sensitization. The treatment here: therapeutic diphenylcyclopropenone sensitization with weekly scalp DPC. V dropped 5 bases and J dropped 4 bases, with 8 bases sitting between them. The CDR3 runs to 12 residues. The clonotype comes from a man aged 35-49 years with alopecia areata. Some clones in this sample may be carry-over from other donors' samples. The input for sequencing was whole blood, taken in connection with sensitization to the hapten diphenylcyclopropenone (DPC). V usage is TRBV12-3 or TRBV12-4 and J usage is TRBJ2-5; no firm D call. CDR3 in amino acids: CASSGEAETQYF. The CDR3 nucleotides read TGTGCCAGCAGTGGAGAGGCAGAGACCCAGTACTTC.